Each of the 2 T cell receptor beta chains below was sequenced from the same sample in a study of blood T cells in healthy people across ages. The authors ran a second PCR of about 7 to 11 cycles using a sample-barcoded 5' primer and a J-beta primer mix. TCRdb independently ran MiXCR on the 5' RACE reads; one entry per CDR3 protein. The sample includes 800,000 to 950,000 distinct CDR3 sequences, roughly 29% of them seen just once. These data are also associated with another study on T cells of mothers and their children.

Sequenced sample: blood. These receptors came from a woman between 40 and 50 years old in good health.

This clonotype was seen repeatedly, ten times or more. V and J are TRBV20-1 and TRBJ2-1; TRBD2 is a possible D gene (5 bases). The germline V gene encodes CDR1 DFQATT and CDR2 SNEGSKA (reference sequence). Trimming left V 3 bases short and J 6 bases short, with 12 bases between. The CDR3 contains 13 residues. CDR3 residues: CSASVLAGNEQFF. In DNA form, the CDR3 reads TGCAGTGCTAGTGTCCTAGCCGGCAATGAGCAGTTCTTC.

This clonotype was counted at least ten times. This chain connects TRBV28 to TRBJ2-7; TRBD2 agrees at 7 bases. The CDR3 runs to 15 residues. Unmatched junction bases numbered 10, after V lost 3 bases and J lost 5 bases. Per the germline V gene, CDR1 is MDHEN and CDR2 is SYDVKM. The CDR3 region has the DNA TGTGCCAGCAGTTTTAGGGAGGGGACCCCTGACGAGCAGTACTTC. Encoded protein: CASSFREGTPDEQYF.